A selection of T cell receptor beta chains follows, all from one sample in a study of the immune and genomic landscape of osteosarcoma. Some clones are missing from TCRdb's copy, which holds only in-frame ones; the method was immunoSEQ multiplex PCR. Among approximately 5,500 clones listed, 75% to 85% were seen once. Sequenced material: osteosarcoma tumor tissue from the lung. These receptors were taken from a human donor with osteosarcoma. CDR3s include the opening cysteine and the closing phenylalanine or tryptophan. The D gene is left open where the match is weak. Not all rows give a size; the values are once, few, many and, for expanded clones, a class.

clone_size	d_call	v_call	j_call	cdr3_nt	cdr3_aa
-	TRBD1	TRBV18	TRBJ2-7	TGTGCCAGCTCAAGACAGGGTCTTCAGGCTCTCCCTTTCGGCGAAGAGTACTTC	CASSRQGLQALPFGEEYF
-	-	TRBV9	TRBJ2-3	TGTGCCAGCAGCTCCTACGACAGTCCAAGCACAGATACGCAGTATTTT	CASSSYDSPSTDTQYF
few	-	TRBV7-2	TRBJ1-4	TGTGCCAGCAGCTTAGGAACGTTTGCAACTAATGAAAAACTGTTTTTT	CASSLGTFATNEKLFF
few	TRBD1	TRBV19	TRBJ1-2	TGTGCCAGTAGTATCCCGGGACAGGTTGGCTACACCTTC	CASSIPGQVGYTF
-	-	TRBV21-1	TRBJ2-7	TGTGCCAGCAGCAATACCTACGAGCAGTACTTC	CASSNTYEQYF
once	-	TRBV30	TRBJ1-2	TGTGCCCAACGCCTGCGAGTCCGGGATCGAGTCTATGGCTACACCTTC	CAQRLRVRDRVYGYTF
-	TRBD1	TRBV6-1	TRBJ1-2	TGTGCCAGCAGTGAAAAGGGGGCAGACGCCGGACGTAACAGGGGGGCGGATGGCTACACCTTC	CASSEKGADAGRNRGADGYTF
-	-	TRBV7-7	TRBJ2-7	TGTGCTAGCAGCTTAGCTATTTCCTACGAGCAGTACTTC	CASSLAISYEQYF
-	TRBD2	TRBV4-3	TRBJ2-3	TGCGCCAGCAGCCATCCCGGGACTAGCGGTTCCACAGATACGCAGTATTTT	CASSHPGTSGSTDTQYF
-	TRBD2	TRBV5-4	TRBJ2-3	TGTGCCAGCAGCTTTAGCGGGTGGGATACGCAGTATTTT	CASSFSGWDTQYF
-	-	TRBV7-8	TRBJ2-2	TGTGCCAGCAGCCGAGGCCCCGGGGAGCTGTTTTTT	CASSRGPGELFF
-	-	TRBV7-2	TRBJ1-4	TGTGCCAGCAGTCCCAACAGGGCAACTAATGAAAAACTGTTTTTT	CASSPNRATNEKLFF
few	-	TRBV27	TRBJ1-5	TGTGCCAGCAGTTCAGGGGGCAATCAGCCCCAGCATTTT	CASSSGGNQPQHF
-	TRBD1	TRBV2	TRBJ1-3	TGTGCCAGCGGGACAGGGGATAACAGAAACACCATATATTTT	CASGTGDNRNTIYF
-	-	TRBV30	TRBJ1-2	TGTGCCTGGAGTGTGGGCCCGAGGTATGGCTACACCTTC	CAWSVGPRYGYTF
-	-	TRBV7-3	TRBJ1-3	TGTGCCAGCAGCTTAGACAACTCTGGAAACACCATATATTTT	CASSLDNSGNTIYF
-	-	TRBV6-5	TRBJ2-7	TGTGCCAGCCGAGAACAAGGGTTCAGCTCCTACGAGCAGTACTTC	CASREQGFSSYEQYF
-	-	TRBV5-1	TRBJ1-2	TGCGCCAGCAGGGTTCCAGGGTACGGCTACACCTTC	CASRVPGYGYTF
-	-	TRBV6-5	TRBJ2-7	TGTGCCAGCAGTTATCAGGAGCCCTACGAGCAGTACTTC	CASSYQEPYEQYF
-	-	TRBV2	TRBJ1-2	TGTGCCAGCGAGATTCTCCCGGGACTGCCCTACACCTTC	CASEILPGLPYTF
-	-	TRBV19	TRBJ2-3	TGTGCCAGTAGCCCGGCCTCCCCGAGCACAGATACGCAGTATTTT	CASSPASPSTDTQYF
-	TRBD2	TRBV11-3	TRBJ2-5	TGTGCCAGCAGCCCGGGGAGGGGACCGTACCAAGAGACCCAGTACTTC	CASSPGRGPYQETQYF
-	-	TRBV27	TRBJ1-1	TGTGCCAGCAGTTGGGACCCTCGAACAGCGGAAGCTTTCTTT	CASSWDPRTAEAFF
-	-	TRBV4-2	TRBJ2-1	TGTGCCAGCAGCCAAGGGGCCAGCGCGAGCTCCTACAATGAGCAGTTCTTC	CASSQGASASSYNEQFF
-	TRBD2	TRBV6-6	TRBJ2-1	TGTGCCAGCAGGGCTAGCGGTCCGCGCAATGAGCAGTTCTTC	CASRASGPRNEQFF
once	TRBD2	TRBV7-8	TRBJ2-1	TGTGCCAGCAGCCCCGCTGCTAGCGGGATGGGCAATGAGCAGTTCTTC	CASSPAASGMGNEQFF
-	-	TRBV2	TRBJ1-1	TGTGCCAGCACTGATTCCAGGGGCACTGAAGCTTTCTTT	CASTDSRGTEAFF
-	TRBD2	TRBV11-2	TRBJ2-5	TGTGCCAGCAGCTTGAGTAGCGGGGAGACCCAGTACTTC	CASSLSSGETQYF
-	-	TRBV6-5	TRBJ1-6	TGTGCCAGCAGTTACGGGGTCAACTCACCCCTCCACTTT	CASSYGVNSPLHF
-	-	TRBV18	TRBJ1-1	TGTGCCAGCTCAGAGAGGATTGAAGCTTTCTTT	CASSERIEAFF
once	TRBD2	TRBV7-3	TRBJ2-1	TGTGCCAGCAGCTTAAACGGGAGGGAGAAGTTCTTC	CASSLNGREKFF
-	TRBD2	TRBV28	TRBJ2-4	TGTGCCAGCAGTTTATTGGTTGCGGGAGGGCCGGGGAACATTCAGTACTTC	CASSLLVAGGPGNIQYF
once	TRBD2	TRBV29-1	TRBJ2-1	TGCAGCGTTGATAATAGCGGGAGGAACTCCTACAATGAGCAGTTCTTC	CSVDNSGRNSYNEQFF
-	-	TRBV11-3	TRBJ2-1	TGTGCCAGCAGCTTAGATGGACAGAACCCATACAATGAGCAGTTCTTC	CASSLDGQNPYNEQFF
-	TRBD1	TRBV14	TRBJ2-7	TGTGCCAGCAGCCAAGATAAGGGACAGGGAAGGAGGAAGGAGCAGTACTTC	CASSQDKGQGRRKEQYF
-	TRBD2	TRBV14	TRBJ2-3	TGTGCCAGCAGCGGACTAGCGGGTACTAGCACAGATACGCAGTATTTT	CASSGLAGTSTDTQYF
-	-	TRBV28	TRBJ1-1	TGTGCCAGCAGTTCCCCATGGACGGAGAACACTGAAGCTTTCTTT	CASSSPWTENTEAFF
-	TRBD2	TRBV6-6	TRBJ2-1	TGTGCCAGCAGCTTGGGACTAGCCACTGAGCAGTTCTTC	CASSLGLATEQFF
-	-	TRBV6-1	TRBJ1-2	TGTGCCAGCAGTGGAACAGTAGGGATCTATGGCTACACCTTC	CASSGTVGIYGYTF
-	-	TRBV29-1	TRBJ2-2	TGCAGCGTTGAGCCACAGGGAGGTTTCACCGGGGAGCTGTTTTTT	CSVEPQGGFTGELFF
-	TRBD1	TRBV19	TRBJ2-1	TGTGCCAGTAGTATAGTGCCGCCGGGACAGGCTCCCAATGAGCAGTTCTTC	CASSIVPPGQAPNEQFF
-	-	TRBV29-1	TRBJ1-1	TGCAGCGCGTCCCACAGCTGGAACACTGAAGCTTTCTTT	CSASHSWNTEAFF
-	-	TRBV9	TRBJ1-1	TGTGCCAGCAGCGCCCAAGGACAGCCTGAAGCTTTCTTT	CASSAQGQPEAFF
-	TRBD1	TRBV7-6	TRBJ2-1	TGTGCCAGCAGCTTAGCGCCGTATAGGGGGCGCGTATACAATGAGCAGTTCTTC	CASSLAPYRGRVYNEQFF
few	TRBD1	TRBV5-1	TRBJ2-7	TGCGCCAGCAGCTCGTTCGACAGGGGGTTCGGTAACGAGCAGTACTTC	CASSSFDRGFGNEQYF
-	-	TRBV4-2	TRBJ1-1	TGTGCCAGCAGCCAAGAGCGCTTTGAGGGCTTAGGACATCCAACTGAAGCTTTCTTT	CASSQERFEGLGHPTEAFF
-	-	TRBV7-6	TRBJ2-3	TGTGCCAGCAGCTTAGTCGGTGGTACGCAGTATTTT	CASSLVGGTQYF
-	-	TRBV6-1	TRBJ2-7	TGTGCCAGCACCGTCGGGTGGGGGTACGAGCAGTACTTC	CASTVGWGYEQYF
-	-	TRBV30	TRBJ2-1	TGTGCCTGGAGTGTACGGGTTGGGGGAGATTTGTTCTTC	CAWSVRVGGDLFF
-	-	TRBV7-6	TRBJ1-1	TGTGCCAGCAGCTTAATTACAGGGTCCACTGAAGCTTTCTTT	CASSLITGSTEAFF
-	-	TRBV7-9	TRBJ2-3	TGTGCCAGCACCTTCCCCGGACTAAACACAGATACGCAGTATTTT	CASTFPGLNTDTQYF
once	TRBD2	TRBV4-1	TRBJ2-3	TGCGCCAGCAGCCTAGCGGGGGACACAGATACGCAGTATTTT	CASSLAGDTDTQYF
-	-	TRBV5-4	TRBJ2-3	TGTGCCAGCCGGAGAGTGATAGCGGAGGATGATACGCAGTATTTT	CASRRVIAEDDTQYF
-	TRBD2	TRBV10-3	TRBJ2-1	TGTGCCATCAGTGCGGGACTAGCGGGAGGGAATGAGCAGTTCTTC	CAISAGLAGGNEQFF
-	-	TRBV2	TRBJ2-7	TGTGCCAGCAGTGAAAGGCGGGGCCAGCAGTACTTC	CASSERRGQQYF